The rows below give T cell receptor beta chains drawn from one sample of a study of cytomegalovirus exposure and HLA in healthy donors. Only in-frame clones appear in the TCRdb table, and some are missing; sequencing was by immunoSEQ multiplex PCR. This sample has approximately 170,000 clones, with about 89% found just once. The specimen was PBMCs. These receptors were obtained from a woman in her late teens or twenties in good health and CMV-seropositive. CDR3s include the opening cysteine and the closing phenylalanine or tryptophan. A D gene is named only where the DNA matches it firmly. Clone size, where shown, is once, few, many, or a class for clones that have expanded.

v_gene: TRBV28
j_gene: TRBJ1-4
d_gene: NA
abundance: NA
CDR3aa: CASSLVGNEKLFF
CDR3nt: TGTGCCAGCAGTTTAGTCGGTAATGAAAAACTGTTTTTT

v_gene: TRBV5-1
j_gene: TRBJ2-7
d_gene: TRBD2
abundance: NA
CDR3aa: CASSLVGGGNEQYF
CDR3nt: TGCGCCAGCAGCCTGGTCGGGGGAGGGAACGAGCAGTACTTC

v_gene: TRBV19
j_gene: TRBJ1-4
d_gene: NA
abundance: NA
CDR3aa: CASSKQTGVDEKLFF
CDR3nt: TGTGCCAGTAGTAAACAGACAGGAGTCGATGAAAAACTGTTTTTT

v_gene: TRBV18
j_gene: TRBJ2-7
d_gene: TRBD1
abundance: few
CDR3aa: CASSPGTGGPYEQYF
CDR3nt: TGTGCCAGCTCACCCGGGACAGGGGGCCCCTACGAGCAGTACTTC

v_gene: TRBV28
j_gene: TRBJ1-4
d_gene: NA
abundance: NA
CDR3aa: CASSLEAEKLFF
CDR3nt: TGTGCCAGCAGTTTAGAGGCTGAAAAACTGTTTTTT

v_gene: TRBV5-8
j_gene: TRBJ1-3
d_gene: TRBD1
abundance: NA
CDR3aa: CASSLDRGLGNTIYF
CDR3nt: TGTGCCAGCAGTTTGGACAGGGGTCTTGGAAACACCATATATTTT

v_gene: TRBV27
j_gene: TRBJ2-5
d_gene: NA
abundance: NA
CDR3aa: CASSLSPGDQETQYF
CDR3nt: TGTGCCAGCAGTTTATCCCCCGGGGACCAAGAGACCCAGTACTTC

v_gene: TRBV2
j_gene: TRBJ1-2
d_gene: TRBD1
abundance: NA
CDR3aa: CASWTGGPGVYGYTF
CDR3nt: TGTGCCAGCTGGACAGGGGGACCGGGAGTATATGGCTACACCTTC

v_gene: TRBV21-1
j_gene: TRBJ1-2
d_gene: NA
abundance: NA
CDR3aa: CASSPRDYGYTF
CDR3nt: TGTGCCAGCAGCCCCAGGGACTATGGCTACACCTTC

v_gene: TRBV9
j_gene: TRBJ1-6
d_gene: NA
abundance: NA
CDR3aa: CASSVGWTDNSPLHF
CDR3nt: TGTGCCAGCAGCGTAGGGTGGACAGATAATTCACCCCTCCACTTT

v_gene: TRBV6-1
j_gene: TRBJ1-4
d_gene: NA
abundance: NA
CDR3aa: CASSDGWTGRANEKLFF
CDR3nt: TGTGCCAGCAGTGATGGCTGGACGGGGAGGGCTAATGAAAAACTGTTTTTT

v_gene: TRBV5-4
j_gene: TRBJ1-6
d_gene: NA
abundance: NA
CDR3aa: CASSQTDNSPLHF
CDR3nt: TGTGCCAGCAGCCAGACAGATAATTCACCCCTCCACTTT

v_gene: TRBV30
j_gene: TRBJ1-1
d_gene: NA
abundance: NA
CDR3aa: CAWSVQGNTEAFF
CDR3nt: TGTGCCTGGAGTGTACAGGGGAACACTGAAGCTTTCTTT

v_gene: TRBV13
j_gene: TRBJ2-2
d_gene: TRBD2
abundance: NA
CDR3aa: CASSLRGGQSGELFF
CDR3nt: TGTGCCAGCAGCTTACGCGGGGGGCAGAGCGGGGAGCTGTTTTTT

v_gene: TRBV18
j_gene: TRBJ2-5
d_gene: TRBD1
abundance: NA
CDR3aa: CASSPSQGALGETQYF
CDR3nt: TGTGCCAGCTCACCCTCCCAGGGGGCGCTGGGGGAGACCCAGTACTTC

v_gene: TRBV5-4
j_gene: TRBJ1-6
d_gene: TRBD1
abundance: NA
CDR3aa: CASSLQGDLPPLHF
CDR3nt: TGTGCCAGCAGCCTACAGGGGGATCTTCCACCCCTCCACTTT

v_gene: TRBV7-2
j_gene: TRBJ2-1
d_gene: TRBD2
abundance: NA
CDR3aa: CASTSSGGVYGDEQFF
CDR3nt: TGTGCCAGCACCTCTAGCGGGGGGGTATATGGCGATGAGCAGTTCTTC

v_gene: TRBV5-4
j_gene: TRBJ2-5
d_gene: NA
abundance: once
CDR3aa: CASSLPGVLSETQYF
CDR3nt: TGTGCCAGCAGCTTGCCGGGGGTTCTCTCGGAGACCCAGTACTTC

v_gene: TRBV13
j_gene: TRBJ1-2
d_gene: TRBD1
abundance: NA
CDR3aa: CASSSNVEGAVYGYTF
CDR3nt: TGTGCCAGCAGCTCCAACGTTGAGGGGGCGGTCTATGGCTACACCTTC

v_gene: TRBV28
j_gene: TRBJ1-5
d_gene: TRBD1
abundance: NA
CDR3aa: CASIQRSGGLQPQHF
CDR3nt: TGTGCCAGCATCCAGAGGTCAGGGGGCTTACAGCCCCAGCATTTT

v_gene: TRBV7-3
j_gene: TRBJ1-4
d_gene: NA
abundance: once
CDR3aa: CASSPHRVDEKLFF
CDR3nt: TGTGCCAGCAGCCCACACAGGGTGGATGAAAAACTGTTTTTT

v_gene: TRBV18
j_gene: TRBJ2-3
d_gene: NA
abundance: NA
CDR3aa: CASSPQQADTQYF
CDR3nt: TGTGCCAGCTCACCACAACAGGCAGATACGCAGTATTTT

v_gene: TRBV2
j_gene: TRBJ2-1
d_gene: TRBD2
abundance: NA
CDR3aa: CASSVKAGGDNEQFF
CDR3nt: TGTGCCAGCAGTGTTAAAGCGGGGGGCGACAATGAGCAGTTCTTC

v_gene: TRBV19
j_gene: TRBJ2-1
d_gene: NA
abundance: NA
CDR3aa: CASRSWSPLGEPGDEQFF
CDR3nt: TGTGCCAGTAGGTCTTGGTCTCCGTTGGGGGAGCCGGGGGATGAGCAGTTCTTC

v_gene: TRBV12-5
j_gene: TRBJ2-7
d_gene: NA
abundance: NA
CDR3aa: CASGLSSGNPYEQYF
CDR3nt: TGTGCTAGTGGTTTGAGTTCGGGAAACCCCTACGAGCAGTACTTC

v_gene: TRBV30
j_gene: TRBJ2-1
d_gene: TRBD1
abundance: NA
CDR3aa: CAWGTGQGSYNEQFF
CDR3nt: TGTGCCTGGGGGACAGGACAGGGATCCTACAATGAGCAGTTCTTC

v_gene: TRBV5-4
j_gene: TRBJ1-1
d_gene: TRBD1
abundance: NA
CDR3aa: CASSLTRGPEAFF
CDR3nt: TGTGCCAGCAGCTTGACCAGGGGGCCTGAAGCTTTCTTT

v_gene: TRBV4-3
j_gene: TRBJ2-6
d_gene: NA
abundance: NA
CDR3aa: CASSEGSAGVFSGANVLTF
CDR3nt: TGCGCCAGCAGCGAGGGGTCGGCAGGGGTCTTCTCTGGGGCCAACGTCCTGACTTTC

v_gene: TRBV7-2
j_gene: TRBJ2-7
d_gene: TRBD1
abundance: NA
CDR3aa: CASSISGQNYEQYF
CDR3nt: TGTGCCAGCAGTATATCGGGACAGAACTACGAGCAGTACTTC

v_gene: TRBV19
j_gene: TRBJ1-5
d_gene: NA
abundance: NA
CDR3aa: CASSNPDSKRQHF
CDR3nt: TGTGCCAGTAGTAATCCGGACAGCAAACGCCAGCATTTT

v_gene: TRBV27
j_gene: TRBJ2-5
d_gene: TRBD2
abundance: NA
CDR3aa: CASSLTASGYGTQYF
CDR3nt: TGTGCCAGCAGTTTGACGGCTAGCGGGTATGGGACCCAGTACTTC

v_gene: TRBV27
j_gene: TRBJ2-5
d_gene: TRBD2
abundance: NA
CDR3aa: CASSPPGLAGETQYF
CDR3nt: TGTGCCAGCAGTCCACCGGGACTAGCGGGAGAGACCCAGTACTTC

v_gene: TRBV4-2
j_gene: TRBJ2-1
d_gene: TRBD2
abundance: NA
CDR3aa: CASSQGAGGSNEQFF
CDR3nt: TGTGCCAGCAGCCAGGGGGCGGGAGGGTCCAATGAGCAGTTCTTC

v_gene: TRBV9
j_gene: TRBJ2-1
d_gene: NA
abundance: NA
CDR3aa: CASSATSSRWEQFF
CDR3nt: TGTGCCAGCAGCGCAACGAGTAGTCGTTGGGAGCAGTTCTTC

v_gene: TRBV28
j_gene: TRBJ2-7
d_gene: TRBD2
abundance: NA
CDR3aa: CASSLGPGGRAYEQYF
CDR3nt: TGTGCCAGCAGTTTAGGCCCGGGCGGGAGGGCCTACGAGCAGTACTTC

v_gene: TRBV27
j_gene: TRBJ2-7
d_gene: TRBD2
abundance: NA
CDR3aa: CASSSIAGGEGEQYF
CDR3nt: TGTGCCAGCAGTTCCATAGCGGGAGGGGAAGGCGAGCAGTACTTC

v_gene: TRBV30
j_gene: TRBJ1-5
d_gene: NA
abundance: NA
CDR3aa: CAWSLGDSNQPQHF
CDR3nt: TGTGCCTGGAGTCTGGGCGATAGCAATCAGCCCCAGCATTTT

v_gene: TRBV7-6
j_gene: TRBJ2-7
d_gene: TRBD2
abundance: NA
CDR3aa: CASSLVQGGAGAGSEQYF
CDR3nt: TGTGCCAGCAGCTTAGTACAGGGTGGAGCGGGAGCAGGGTCGGAGCAGTACTTC

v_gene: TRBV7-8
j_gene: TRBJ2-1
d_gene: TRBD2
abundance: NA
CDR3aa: CASSLSLWGGYNEQFF
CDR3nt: TGTGCCAGCAGCCTGTCCCTTTGGGGGGGCTACAATGAGCAGTTCTTC

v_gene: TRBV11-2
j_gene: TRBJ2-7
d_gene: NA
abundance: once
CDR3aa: CASSLGGTDYEQYF
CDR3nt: TGTGCCAGCAGCTTAGGCGGAACCGACTACGAGCAGTACTTC

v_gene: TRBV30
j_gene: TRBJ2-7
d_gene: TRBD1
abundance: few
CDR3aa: CAWGGGGTGSYEQYF
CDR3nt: TGTGCCTGGGGAGGGGGCGGGACAGGGTCCTACGAGCAGTACTTC

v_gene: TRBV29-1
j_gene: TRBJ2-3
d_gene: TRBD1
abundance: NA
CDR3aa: CSVPGDRVPDTQYF
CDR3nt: TGCAGCGTCCCCGGGGACAGGGTCCCAGATACGCAGTATTTT

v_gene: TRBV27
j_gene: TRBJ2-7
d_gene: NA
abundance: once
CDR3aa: CASSNAIGLSSYEQYF
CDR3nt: TGTGCCAGCAGTAACGCTATCGGACTGAGCTCCTACGAGCAGTACTTC

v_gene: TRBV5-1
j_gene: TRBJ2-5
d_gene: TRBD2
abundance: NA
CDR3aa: CASSWGGGTETQYF
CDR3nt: TGCGCCAGCAGCTGGGGCGGGGGGACAGAGACCCAGTACTTC

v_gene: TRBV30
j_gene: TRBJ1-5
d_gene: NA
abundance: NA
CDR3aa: CAWRTEPNQPQHF
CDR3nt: TGTGCCTGGCGGACAGAGCCCAATCAGCCCCAGCATTTT

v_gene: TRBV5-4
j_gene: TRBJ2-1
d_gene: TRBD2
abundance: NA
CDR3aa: CASSVGLAGVRMQFF
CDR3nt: TGTGCCAGCAGCGTGGGACTAGCGGGAGTAAGGATGCAGTTCTTC

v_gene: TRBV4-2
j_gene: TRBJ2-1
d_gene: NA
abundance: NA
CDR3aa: CASSQTEEVFNEQFF
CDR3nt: TGTGCCAGCAGCCAAACGGAGGAGGTCTTTAATGAGCAGTTCTTC

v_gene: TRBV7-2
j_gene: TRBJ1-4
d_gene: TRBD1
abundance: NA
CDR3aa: CASSLVYSRGLTNEKLFF
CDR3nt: TGTGCCAGCAGCTTAGTCTACTCCAGGGGGCTGACTAATGAAAAACTGTTTTTT

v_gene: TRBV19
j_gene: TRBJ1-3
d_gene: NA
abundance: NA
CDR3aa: CASSIGAAGNTIYF
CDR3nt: TGTGCCAGTAGTATAGGTGCAGCTGGAAACACCATATATTTT

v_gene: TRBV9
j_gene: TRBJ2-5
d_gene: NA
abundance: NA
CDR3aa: CASSTGRGGIGETQYF
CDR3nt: TGTGCCAGCAGCACGGGAAGGGGGGGGATCGGAGAGACCCAGTACTTC

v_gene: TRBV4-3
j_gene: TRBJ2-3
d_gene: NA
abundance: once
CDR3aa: CASSQGDNPTDTQYF
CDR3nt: TGCGCCAGCAGCCAAGGGGACAACCCCACAGATACGCAGTATTTT

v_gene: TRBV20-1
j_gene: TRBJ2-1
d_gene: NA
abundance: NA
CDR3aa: CSARIPGEQFF
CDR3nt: TGCAGTGCTAGGATCCCGGGTGAGCAGTTCTTC

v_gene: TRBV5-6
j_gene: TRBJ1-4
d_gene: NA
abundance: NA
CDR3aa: CASSFGKHVEKLFF
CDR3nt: TGTGCCAGCAGCTTCGGGAAGCACGTTGAAAAACTGTTTTTT

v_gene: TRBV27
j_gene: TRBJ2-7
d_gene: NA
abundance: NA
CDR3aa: CASSDWGPYEQYF
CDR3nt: TGTGCCAGCAGTGATTGGGGCCCCTACGAGCAGTACTTC

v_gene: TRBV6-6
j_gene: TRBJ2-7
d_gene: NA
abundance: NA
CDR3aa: CASSYEESSYEQYF
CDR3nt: TGTGCCAGCAGTTACGAGGAGAGCTCCTACGAGCAGTACTTC